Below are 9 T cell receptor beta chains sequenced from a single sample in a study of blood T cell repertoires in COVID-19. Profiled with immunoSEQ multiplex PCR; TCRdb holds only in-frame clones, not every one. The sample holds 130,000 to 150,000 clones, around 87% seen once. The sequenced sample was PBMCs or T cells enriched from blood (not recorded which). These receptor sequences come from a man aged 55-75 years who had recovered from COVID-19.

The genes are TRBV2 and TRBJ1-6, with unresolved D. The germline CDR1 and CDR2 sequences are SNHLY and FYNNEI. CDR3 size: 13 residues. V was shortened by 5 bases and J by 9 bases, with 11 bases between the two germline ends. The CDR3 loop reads CASSNDRGSPLHF. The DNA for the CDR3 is TGTGCCAGCAGTAACGATCGAGGTTCACCCCTCCACTTT.

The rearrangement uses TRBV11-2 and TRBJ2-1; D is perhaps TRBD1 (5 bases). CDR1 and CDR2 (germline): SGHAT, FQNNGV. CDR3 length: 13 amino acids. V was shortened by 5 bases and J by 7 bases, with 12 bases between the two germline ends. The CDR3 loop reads CASSPTDRNEQFF. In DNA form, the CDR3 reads TGTGCCAGCAGCCCGACCGACAGAAATGAGCAGTTCTTC.

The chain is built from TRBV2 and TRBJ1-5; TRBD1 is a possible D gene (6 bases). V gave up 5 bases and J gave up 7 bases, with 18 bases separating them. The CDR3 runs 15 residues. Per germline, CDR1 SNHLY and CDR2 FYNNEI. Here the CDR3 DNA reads TGTGCCAGCAGTCCAGGCCCGGACAGCCTCCAGCCCCAGCATTTT. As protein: CASSPGPDSLQPQHF.

The CDR3 nucleotides are TGTGCCAGCAGTCCGTCCGGGACACTCTTTGGAAAACTGTTTTTT. Translation gives CASSPSGTLFGKLFF. V usage is TRBV27 and J usage is TRBJ1-4; perhaps TRBD1 as D (6 bases). CDR3 length: 15 residues. With 5 bases removed from V and 10 bases from J, the gap between germline ends came to 20 bases. The germline V gene encodes CDR1 MNHEY and CDR2 SMNVEV (reference sequence).

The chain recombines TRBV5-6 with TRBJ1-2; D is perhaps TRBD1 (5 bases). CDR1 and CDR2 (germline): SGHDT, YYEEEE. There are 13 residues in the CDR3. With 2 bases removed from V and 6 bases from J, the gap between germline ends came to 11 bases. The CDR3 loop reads CASSFGTGDGYTF. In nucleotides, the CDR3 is TGTGCCAGCAGCTTTGGGACGGGGGATGGCTACACCTTC.

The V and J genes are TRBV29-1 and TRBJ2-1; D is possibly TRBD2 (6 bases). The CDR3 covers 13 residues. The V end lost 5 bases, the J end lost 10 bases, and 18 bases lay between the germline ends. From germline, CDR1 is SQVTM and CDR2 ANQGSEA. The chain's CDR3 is CSVTQTSLFEQFF. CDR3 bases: TGCAGCGTTACCCAGACTAGTTTGTTCGAGCAGTTCTTC.

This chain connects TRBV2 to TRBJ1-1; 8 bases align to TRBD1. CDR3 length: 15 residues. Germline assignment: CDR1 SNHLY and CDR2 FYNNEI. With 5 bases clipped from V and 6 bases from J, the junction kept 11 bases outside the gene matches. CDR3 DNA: TGTGCCAGCAGTTTCTTTCCAGGGGGCGAGTCTGAAGCTTTCTTT. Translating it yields CASSFFPGGESEAFF.

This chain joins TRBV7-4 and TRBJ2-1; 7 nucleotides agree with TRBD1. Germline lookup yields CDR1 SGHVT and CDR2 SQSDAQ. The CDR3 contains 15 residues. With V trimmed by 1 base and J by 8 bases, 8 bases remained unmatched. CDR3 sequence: CASSLGTGVAYEQFF. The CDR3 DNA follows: TGTGCCAGCAGCTTAGGCACAGGGGTAGCGTATGAGCAGTTCTTC.

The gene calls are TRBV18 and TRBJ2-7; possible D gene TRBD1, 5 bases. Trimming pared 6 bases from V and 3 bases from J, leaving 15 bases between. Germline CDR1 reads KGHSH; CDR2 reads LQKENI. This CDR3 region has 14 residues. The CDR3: CASSPLGAGYEQYF. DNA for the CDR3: TGTGCCAGCTCGCCCCTAGGGGCAGGCTACGAGCAGTACTTC.